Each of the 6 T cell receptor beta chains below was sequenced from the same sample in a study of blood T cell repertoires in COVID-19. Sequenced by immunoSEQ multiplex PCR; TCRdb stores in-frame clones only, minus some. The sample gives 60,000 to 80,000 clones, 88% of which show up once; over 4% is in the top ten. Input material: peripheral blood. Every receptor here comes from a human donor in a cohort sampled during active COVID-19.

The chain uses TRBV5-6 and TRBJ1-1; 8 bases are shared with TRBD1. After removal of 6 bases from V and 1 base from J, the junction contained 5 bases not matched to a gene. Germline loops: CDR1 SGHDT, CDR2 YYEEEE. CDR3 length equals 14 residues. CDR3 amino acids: CASTRTGRNTEAFF. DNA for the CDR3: TGTGCCAGCACCCGGACAGGGAGGAACACTGAAGCTTTCTTT.

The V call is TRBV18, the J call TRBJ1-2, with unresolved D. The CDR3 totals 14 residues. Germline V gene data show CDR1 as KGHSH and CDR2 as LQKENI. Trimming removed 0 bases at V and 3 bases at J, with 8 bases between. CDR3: CASSPPPGDYGYTF. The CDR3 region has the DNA TGTGCCAGCTCACCACCGCCGGGTGACTATGGCTACACCTTC.

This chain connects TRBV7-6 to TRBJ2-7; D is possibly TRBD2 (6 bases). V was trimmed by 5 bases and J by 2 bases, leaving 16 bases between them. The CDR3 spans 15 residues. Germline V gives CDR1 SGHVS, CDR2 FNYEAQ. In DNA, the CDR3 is TGTGCCAGCAGCACGGGCCGGGACTCGACCTACGAGCAGTACTTC. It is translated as CASSTGRDSTYEQYF.

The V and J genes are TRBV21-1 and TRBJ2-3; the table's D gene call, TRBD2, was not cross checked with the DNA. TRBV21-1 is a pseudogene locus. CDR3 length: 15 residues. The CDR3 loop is CASSKLSIASDTQYF. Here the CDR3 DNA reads TGTGCCAGCAGCAAATTGTCTATAGCTTCCGATACGCAGTATTTT.

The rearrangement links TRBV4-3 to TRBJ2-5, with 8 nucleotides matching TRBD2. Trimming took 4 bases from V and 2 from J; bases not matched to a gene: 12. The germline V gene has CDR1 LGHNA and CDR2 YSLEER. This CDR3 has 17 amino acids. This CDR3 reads CASSRKAGGAVQETQYF. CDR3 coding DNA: TGCGCCAGCAGCCGCAAGGCCGGGGGGGCAGTTCAAGAGACCCAGTACTTC.

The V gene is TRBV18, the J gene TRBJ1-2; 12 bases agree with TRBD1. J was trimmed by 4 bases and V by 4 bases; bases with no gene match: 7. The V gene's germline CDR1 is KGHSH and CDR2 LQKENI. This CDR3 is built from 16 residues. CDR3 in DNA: TGTGCCAGCTCACTGGGGGACAGGGGGCGCGTCTATGGCTACACCTTC. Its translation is CASSLGDRGRVYGYTF. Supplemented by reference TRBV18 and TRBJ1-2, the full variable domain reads NAGVMQNPRHLVRRRGQEARLRCSPMKGHSHVYWYRQLPEEGLKFMVYLQKENIIDESGMPKERFSAEFPKEGPSILRIQQVVRGDSAAYFCASSLGDRGRVYGYTFGSGTRLTVV.